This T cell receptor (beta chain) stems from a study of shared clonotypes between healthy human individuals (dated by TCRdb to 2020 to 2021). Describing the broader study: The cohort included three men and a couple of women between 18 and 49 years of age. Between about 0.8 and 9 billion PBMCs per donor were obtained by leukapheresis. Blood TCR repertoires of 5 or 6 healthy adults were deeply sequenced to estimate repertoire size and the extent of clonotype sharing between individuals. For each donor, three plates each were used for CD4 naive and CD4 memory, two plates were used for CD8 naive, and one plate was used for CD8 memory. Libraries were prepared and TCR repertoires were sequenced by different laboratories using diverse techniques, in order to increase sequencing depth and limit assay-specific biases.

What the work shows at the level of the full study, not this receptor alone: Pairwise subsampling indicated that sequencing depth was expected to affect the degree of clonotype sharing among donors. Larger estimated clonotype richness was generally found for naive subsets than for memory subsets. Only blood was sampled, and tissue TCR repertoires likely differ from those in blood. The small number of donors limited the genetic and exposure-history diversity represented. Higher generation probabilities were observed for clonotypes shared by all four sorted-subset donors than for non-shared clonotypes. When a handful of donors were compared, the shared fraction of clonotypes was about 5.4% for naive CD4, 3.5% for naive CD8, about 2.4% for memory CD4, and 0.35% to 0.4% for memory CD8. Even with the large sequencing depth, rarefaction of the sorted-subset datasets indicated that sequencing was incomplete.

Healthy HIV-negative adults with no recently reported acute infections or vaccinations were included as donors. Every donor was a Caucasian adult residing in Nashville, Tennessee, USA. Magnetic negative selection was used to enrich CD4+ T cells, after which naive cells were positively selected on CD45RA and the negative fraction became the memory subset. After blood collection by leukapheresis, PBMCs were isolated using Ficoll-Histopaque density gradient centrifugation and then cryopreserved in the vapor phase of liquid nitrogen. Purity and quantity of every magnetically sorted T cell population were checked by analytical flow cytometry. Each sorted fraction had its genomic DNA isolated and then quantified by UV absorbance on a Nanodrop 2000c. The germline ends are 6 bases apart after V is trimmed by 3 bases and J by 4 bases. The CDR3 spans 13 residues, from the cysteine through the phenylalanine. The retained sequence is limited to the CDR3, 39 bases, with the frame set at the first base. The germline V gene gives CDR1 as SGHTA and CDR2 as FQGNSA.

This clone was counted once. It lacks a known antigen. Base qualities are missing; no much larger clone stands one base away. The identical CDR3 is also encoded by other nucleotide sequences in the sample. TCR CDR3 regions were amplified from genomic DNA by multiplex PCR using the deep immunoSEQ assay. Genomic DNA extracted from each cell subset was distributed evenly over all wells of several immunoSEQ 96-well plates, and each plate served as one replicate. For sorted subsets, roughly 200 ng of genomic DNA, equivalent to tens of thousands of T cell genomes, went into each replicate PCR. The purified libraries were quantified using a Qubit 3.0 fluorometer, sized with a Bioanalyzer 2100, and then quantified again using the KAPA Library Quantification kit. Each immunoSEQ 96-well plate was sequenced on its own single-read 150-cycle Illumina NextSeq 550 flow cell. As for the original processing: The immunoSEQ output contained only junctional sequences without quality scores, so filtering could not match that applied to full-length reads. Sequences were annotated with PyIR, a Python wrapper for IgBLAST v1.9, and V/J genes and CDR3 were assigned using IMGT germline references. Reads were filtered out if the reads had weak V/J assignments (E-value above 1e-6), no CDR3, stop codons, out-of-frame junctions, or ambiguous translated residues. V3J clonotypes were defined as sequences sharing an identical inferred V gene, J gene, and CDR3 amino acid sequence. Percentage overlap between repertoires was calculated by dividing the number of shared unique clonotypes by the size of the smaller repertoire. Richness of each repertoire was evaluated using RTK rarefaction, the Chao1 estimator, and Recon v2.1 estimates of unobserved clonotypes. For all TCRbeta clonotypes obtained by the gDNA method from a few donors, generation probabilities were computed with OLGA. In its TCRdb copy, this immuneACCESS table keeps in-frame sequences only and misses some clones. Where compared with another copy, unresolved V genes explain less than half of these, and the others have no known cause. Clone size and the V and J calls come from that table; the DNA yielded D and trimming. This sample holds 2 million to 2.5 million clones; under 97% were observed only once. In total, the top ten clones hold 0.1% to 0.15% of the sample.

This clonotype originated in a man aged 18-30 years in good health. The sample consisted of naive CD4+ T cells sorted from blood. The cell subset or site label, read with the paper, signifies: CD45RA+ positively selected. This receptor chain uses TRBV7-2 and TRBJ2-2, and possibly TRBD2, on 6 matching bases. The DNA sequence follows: TGTGCCAGCAGCTTGGGGGGCACCGGGGAGCTGTTTTTT. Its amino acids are CASSLGGTGELFF.